Presented here are 22 T cell receptor beta chains from one specimen sequenced in a study of T-cell memory formation after mild COVID-19. TCRdb itself ran the 5' RACE reads through MiXCR, one entry per CDR3 protein. The table lists 500,000 to 550,000 distinct CDR3 sequences, roughly 20% of them singletons. The source material was PBMCs or a T cell subset sorted from them (not recorded which). Receptor source: an adult woman who had mild COVID-19 (a few samples of this study predate the infection). Cell type and time point are not known.

The genes are TRBV11-2 and TRBJ2-3, with a possible D match to TRBD2 (6 bases). V shed 5 bases and J shed 2 bases, with 23 bases lying between them. CDR3 length: 18 residues. CDR1 and CDR2 (germline): SGHAT, FQNNGV. CDR3 region: CASSPRLRGEADTDTQYF. CDR3 DNA sequence: TGTGCCAGCAGCCCCCGACTGCGGGGAGAGGCTGACACAGATACGCAGTATTTT.

This clonotype turned up a few times. The V gene is TRBV10-3, the J gene TRBJ2-3; TRBD1 is a possible D gene (6 bases). From germline, CDR1 is ENHRY and CDR2 SYGVKD. V dropped 2 bases and J dropped 0 bases, with 15 bases sitting between them. This CDR3 is built from 17 residues. The CDR3 is CAISEQQGPASTDTQYF. CDR3 coding DNA: TGTGCCATCAGTGAGCAACAGGGACCCGCCAGCACAGATACGCAGTATTTT.

This clonotype appeared a few times. This sequence joins TRBV7-3 and TRBJ1-6; TRBD1 matches at 9 bases. V lost 5 bases to trimming and J lost 8 bases; unmatched junction nucleotides: 4. CDR3 length: 14 amino acids. Germline CDR1 SGHTA, CDR2 FQGTGA. CDR3 DNA sequence: TGTGCCAGCAGCCTTGGGACAGGGTATTCACCCCTCCACTTT. This translates into CASSLGTGYSPLHF.

This clonotype was counted once. The chain links TRBV5-5 to TRBJ2-1; tentative D call: TRBD2 (7 bases). V was pared by 4 bases and J by 9 bases, with 26 bases between. Germline assignment: CDR1 SGHKS and CDR2 YYEKEE (reference sequence). The CDR3 loop spans 17 amino acids. CDR3 residues: CASSPEGGLFVYGEQFF. DNA for the CDR3: TGTGCCAGCAGCCCCGAGGGGGGACTATTCGTGTATGGTGAGCAGTTCTTC.

This chain joins TRBV10-3 and TRBJ2-1, with 9 bases aligning to TRBD2. CDR1 and CDR2 from the germline V gene are ENHRY and SYGVKD. There are 20 residues in the CDR3. With 0 bases clipped from V and 9 bases from J, the junction kept 21 bases outside the gene matches. Written as DNA, the CDR3 is TGTGCCATCAGTGAGTCGCGGCAGGTCGGGTCGGCGGGAGGGATCGGTGAGCAGTTCTTC. Translation gives CAISESRQVGSAGGIGEQFF.

The genes are TRBV7-9 and TRBJ2-3, with D unclear. Germline lookup yields CDR1 SEHNR and CDR2 FQNEAQ (reference sequence). The V end lost 5 bases, the J end lost 0 bases, and 6 bases lay between the germline ends. The CDR3 loop spans 13 amino acids. The CDR3 DNA reads TGTGCCAGCAGCGGATTTAGCACAGATACGCAGTATTTT. Translating it yields CASSGFSTDTQYF. Based on the CDR3 plus reference TRBV7-9 and TRBJ2-3, the full variable domain is DTGVSQNPRHKITKRGQNVTFRCDPISEHNRLYWYRQTLGQGPEFLTYFQNEAQLEKSRLLSDRFSAERPKGSFSTLEIQRTEQGDSAMYLCASSGFSTDTQYFGPGTRLTVL.

This clonotype was picked up a small number of times. The J gene is TRBJ1-1, the V gene TRBV3-1, with D maybe TRBD1 (5 bases). Per the germline V gene, CDR1 is LGHDT and CDR2 is YNNKEL (reference sequence). Trimming pared 1 base from V and 9 bases from J, leaving 12 bases between. This CDR3 has 13 residues. The DNA for the CDR3 is TGTGCCAGCAGCCAAGCCACGGGGGAAAAAGCTTTCTTT. As protein: CASSQATGEKAFF.

This clonotype was picked up a small number of times. The chain combines TRBV20-1 with TRBJ2-3; 10 nucleotides agree with TRBD2. The CDR3 is 15 amino acids. Germline lookup yields CDR1 DFQATT and CDR2 SNEGSKA (reference sequence). Losses at the gene ends were 1 base for V and 0 bases for J; bases not matched to a gene: 1. The CDR3: CSARALAGSTDTQYF. CDR3 DNA: TGCAGTGCTAGAGCACTAGCGGGAAGCACAGATACGCAGTATTTT.

The rearrangement links TRBV7-2 to TRBJ2-1; TRBD2 aligns across 7 bases. CDR3 size: 17 residues. Per germline, CDR1 SGHTA and CDR2 FQGNSA. J lost 2 bases, V lost 5 bases, and 12 bases had no gene match. The CDR3 region has the DNA TGTGCCAGCAGCCCCGGCGGAGTCCTAGCGGCCTACAATGAGCAGTTCTTC. Its protein is CASSPGGVLAAYNEQFF.

The rearrangement links TRBV27 to TRBJ2-5; 8 nucleotides match TRBD2. CDR1 is MNHEY and CDR2 is SMNVEV in the germline V gene (reference sequence). The CDR3 is made up of 15 amino acids. Trimming at V came to 6 bases and at J to 5 bases, leaving 11 bases not matched to a gene. CDR3 amino acids: CASRPPGGLWETQYF. The CDR3 DNA follows: TGTGCCAGCAGGCCCCCGGGGGGGCTCTGGGAGACCCAGTACTTC.

The rearrangement uses TRBV5-1 and TRBJ1-6, with 8 nucleotides matching TRBD1. The CDR3 has 14 amino acids. Per the germline V gene, CDR1 is SGHRS and CDR2 is YFSETQ. The V segment lost 3 bases and the J segment 5 bases; nucleotides outside the gene matches: 1. DNA for the CDR3: TGCGCCAGCAGCTCGGGACAGGATAATTCACCCCTCCACTTT. Amino acids: CASSSGQDNSPLHF.

This clonotype was seen only a few times. The gene calls are TRBV7-6 and TRBJ2-7; 14 bases are shared with TRBD2. The CDR3 has 18 amino acids. V shed 5 bases, J shed 0 bases, and the junction held 9 bases outside the gene matches. Per germline, CDR1 SGHVS and CDR2 FNYEAQ. The CDR3 DNA reads as TGTGCCAGCAGCCTCGGACTAGCGGGAGGCAAAAACTCCTACGAGCAGTACTTC. Amino acids: CASSLGLAGGKNSYEQYF.

V is TRBV19 and J is TRBJ2-7; D is unclear. There are 15 residues in the CDR3. The V end lost 5 bases, the J end lost 1 base, and 15 bases lay between the germline ends. CDR1 and CDR2 from the germline V gene are LNHDA and SQIVND (reference sequence). CDR3 nucleotide sequence: TGTGCCAGTAGTCAGCACCTAGGACCGTCCTACGAGCAGTACTTC. Translating it yields CASSQHLGPSYEQYF.

There are a few counts of this clonotype. This chain joins TRBV5-5 and TRBJ2-1; D is undetermined. The germline V gene has CDR1 SGHKS and CDR2 YYEKEE (reference sequence). Trimming took 2 bases from V and 6 from J, leaving 9 bases between them. The CDR3 sequence is 13 residues long. The CDR3 spells CASSFWDINEQFF. As DNA, the CDR3 is TGTGCCAGCAGCTTCTGGGATATCAATGAGCAGTTCTTC. The whole variable domain, filled in from reference TRBV5-5 and TRBJ2-1, reads DAGVTQSPTHLIKTRGQQVTLRCSPISGHKSVSWYQQVLGQGPQFIFQYYEKEERGRGNFPDRFSARQFPNYSSELNVNALLLGDSALYLCASSFWDINEQFFGPGTRLTVL.

With respect to this clonotype: A much larger clone lies a single base off, so this may be a read error. The rearrangement uses TRBV5-1 and TRBJ1-5; D ambiguous. Germline V gene sequence: CDR1 SGHRS, CDR2 YFSETQ. The CDR3 spans 13 residues. V was shortened by 4 bases and J by 0 bases, with 5 bases between the two germline ends. CDR3 DNA: TGCGCCAGCAGCGTGAATAGCAATCAGCCCCAGCATTTT. Encoded protein: CASSVNSNQPQHF. The full variable domain, its missing parts supplied by reference TRBV5-1 and TRBJ1-5, is KAGVTQTPRYLIKTRGQQVTLSCSPISGHRSVSWYQQTPGQGLQFLFEYFSETQRNKGNFPGRFSGRQFSNSRSEMNVSTLELGDSALYLCASSVNSNQPQHFGDGTRLSIL.

The chain joins TRBV20-1 to TRBJ1-1; TRBD1 is a possible D gene (5 bases). V lost 2 bases and J lost 1, with 11 bases in between. CDR3 size: 14 residues. Germline loops: CDR1 DFQATT, CDR2 SNEGSKA (reference sequence). CDR3 in DNA: TGCAGTGCTAGAACTGGGGGACCGAACACTGAAGCTTTCTTT. It encodes CSARTGGPNTEAFF.

Only a few counts were recorded for this clonotype. The V gene is TRBV11-2, the J gene TRBJ2-7; weak D call: TRBD2 (6 bases). This CDR3 region has 16 residues. Trimming stripped 4 bases from V and 1 base from J, with 17 bases between. Germline loops: CDR1 SGHAT, CDR2 FQNNGV. The CDR3: CASSSSTRDSSYEQYF. CDR3 DNA sequence: TGTGCCAGCAGCTCCTCGACCAGGGACTCATCCTACGAGCAGTACTTC.

V and J are TRBV24-1 and TRBJ2-1; TRBD2 aligns across 9 bases. V lost 4 bases, J lost 8 bases, and 8 bases stayed unmatched. The CDR3 spans 15 residues. Germline CDR1 reads KGHDR; CDR2 reads SFDVKD. CDR3 amino acids: CATSDRGLAGDEQFF. CDR3 in DNA: TGTGCCACCAGTGACCGGGGACTAGCTGGGGATGAGCAGTTCTTC.

This clonotype appeared many times. The rearrangement joins TRBV20-1 to TRBJ1-2; D call uncertain. V lost 4 bases to trimming and J lost 4 bases, with 7 bases between them. The CDR3 is 11 amino acids. Germline V gene data show CDR1 as DFQATT and CDR2 as SNEGSKA (reference sequence). DNA of the CDR3: TGCAGTGCTAACCCCTCCTATGGCTACACCTTC. This gives the protein CSANPSYGYTF.

This clonotype was detected a few times. V gene TRBV7-8 combines with J gene TRBJ2-1; TRBD2 matches 14 bases. Trimming at V came to 5 bases and at J to 0 bases, leaving 9 bases not matched to a gene. Germline CDR1 is SGHVS and CDR2 is FQNEAQ. The CDR3 totals 19 residues. The CDR3 DNA sequence: TGTGCCAGCAGCCACCCGGGACTAGCGGGAGTTAGCTCCTACAATGAGCAGTTCTTC. Protein sequence: CASSHPGLAGVSSYNEQFF.

This clonotype appeared a few times. This chain connects TRBV19 to TRBJ1-1; a weak D match, TRBD1 (5 bases). Germline CDR1 is LNHDA and CDR2 is SQIVND (reference sequence). Trimming left V 6 bases short and J 4 bases short, with 15 bases between. CDR3 length: 14 amino acids. The CDR3 sequence is CASRGVGEGTEAFF. DNA of the CDR3: TGTGCCAGTAGGGGGGTCGGGGAGGGCACTGAAGCTTTCTTT.

This clonotype was observed many times. The chain carries TRBV29-1 and TRBJ1-1; TRBD1 aligns across 7 bases. Germline CDR1 SQVTM, CDR2 ANQGSEA. The J segment lost 4 bases and the V segment lost 8 bases, leaving 4 bases of the junction unmatched. The CDR3 has 11 residues. CDR3 sequence: CSPYRGTEAFF. CDR3 nucleotides: TGCAGCCCATACAGGGGCACTGAAGCTTTCTTT.